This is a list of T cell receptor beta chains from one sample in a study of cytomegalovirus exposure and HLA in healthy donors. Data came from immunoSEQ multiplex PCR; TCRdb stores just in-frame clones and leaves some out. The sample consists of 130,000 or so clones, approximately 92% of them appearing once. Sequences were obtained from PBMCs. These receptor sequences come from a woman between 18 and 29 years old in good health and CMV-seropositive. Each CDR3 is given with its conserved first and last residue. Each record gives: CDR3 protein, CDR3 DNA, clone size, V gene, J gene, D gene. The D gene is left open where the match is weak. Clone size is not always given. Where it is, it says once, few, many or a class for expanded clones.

CDR3aa: CASSVRSATEYGYTF; CDR3nt: TGTGCCAGCTCAGTTCGCTCAGCGACTGAGTATGGCTACACCTTC; abundance: NA; v_gene: TRBV18; j_gene: TRBJ1-2; d_gene: NA
CDR3aa: CASSHRRAVLRGNTGELFF; CDR3nt: TGTGCCAGCAGCCATAGAAGGGCAGTACTAAGGGGAAACACCGGGGAGCTGTTTTTT; abundance: NA; v_gene: TRBV14; j_gene: TRBJ2-2; d_gene: NA
CDR3aa: CACTKGAGLSTDTQYF; CDR3nt: TGTGCCTGCACTAAGGGGGCGGGCCTTAGCACAGATACGCAGTATTTT; abundance: NA; v_gene: TRBV2; j_gene: TRBJ2-3; d_gene: TRBD1
CDR3aa: CASSLAGLHEQYF; CDR3nt: TGTGCCAGCAGCTTGGCTGGGCTCCACGAGCAGTACTTC; abundance: NA; v_gene: TRBV5-4; j_gene: TRBJ2-7; d_gene: NA
CDR3aa: CASSDLADGSGNTIYF; CDR3nt: TGTGCCAGCAGCGACTTAGCGGACGGCTCTGGAAACACCATATATTTT; abundance: NA; v_gene: TRBV9; j_gene: TRBJ1-3; d_gene: NA
CDR3aa: CASGTGNTEAFF; CDR3nt: TGTGCTAGTGGTACCGGGAACACTGAAGCTTTCTTT; abundance: NA; v_gene: TRBV12-5; j_gene: TRBJ1-1; d_gene: NA
CDR3aa: CASEAGGYNEQFF; CDR3nt: TGTGCCAGCGAGGCGGGGGGTTACAATGAGCAGTTCTTC; abundance: NA; v_gene: TRBV6-1; j_gene: TRBJ2-1; d_gene: TRBD2
CDR3aa: CASSLEIKSDEQYF; CDR3nt: TGTGCCAGCAGCTTGGAGATAAAAAGCGACGAGCAGTACTTC; abundance: NA; v_gene: TRBV5-8; j_gene: TRBJ2-7; d_gene: NA
CDR3aa: CSVELGLLAEAFF; CDR3nt: TGCAGCGTTGAACTGGGGCTACTCGCTGAAGCTTTCTTT; abundance: NA; v_gene: TRBV29-1; j_gene: TRBJ1-1; d_gene: NA
CDR3aa: CAWDSGASQPQHF; CDR3nt: TGTGCCTGGGATTCAGGGGCCTCTCAGCCCCAGCATTTT; abundance: NA; v_gene: TRBV30; j_gene: TRBJ1-5; d_gene: NA
CDR3aa: CASSQGTIGEQETQYF; CDR3nt: TGCGCCAGCAGCCAAGGGACTATTGGGGAGCAAGAGACCCAGTACTTC; abundance: NA; v_gene: TRBV4-1; j_gene: TRBJ2-5; d_gene: NA
CDR3aa: CASSPQTGVGEKLFF; CDR3nt: TGCGCCAGCAGCCCTCAAACAGGGGTCGGGGAAAAACTGTTTTTT; abundance: NA; v_gene: TRBV4-1; j_gene: TRBJ1-4; d_gene: TRBD1
CDR3aa: CSVANREGYGYTF; CDR3nt: TGCAGCGTTGCTAACAGGGAAGGCTATGGCTACACCTTC; abundance: once; v_gene: TRBV29-1; j_gene: TRBJ1-2; d_gene: NA
CDR3aa: CAISESLGQGVPYEQYF; CDR3nt: TGTGCCATCAGTGAGTCGCTAGGACAGGGGGTACCCTACGAGCAGTACTTC; abundance: NA; v_gene: TRBV10-3; j_gene: TRBJ2-7; d_gene: TRBD1
CDR3aa: CASSLGQGGVAFF; CDR3nt: TGCGCCAGCAGCTTAGGACAGGGTGGTGTAGCTTTCTTT; abundance: NA; v_gene: TRBV5-1; j_gene: TRBJ1-1; d_gene: TRBD1
CDR3aa: CASSEQGFRHEQYF; CDR3nt: TGTGCCAGCAGTGAACAGGGATTTCGTCACGAGCAGTACTTC; abundance: NA; v_gene: TRBV27; j_gene: TRBJ2-7; d_gene: NA
CDR3aa: CASSLGQSANYGYTF; CDR3nt: TGCGCCAGCAGCTTGGGGCAGTCAGCTAACTATGGCTACACCTTC; abundance: NA; v_gene: TRBV5-1; j_gene: TRBJ1-2; d_gene: NA
CDR3aa: CASSLLPSGPGLAGGMNYEQYF; CDR3nt: TGTGCCAGCAGCTTATTGCCGAGTGGACCGGGACTAGCGGGGGGGATGAACTACGAGCAGTACTTC; abundance: NA; v_gene: TRBV7-6; j_gene: TRBJ2-7; d_gene: TRBD2
CDR3aa: CASSNAFGDTQYF; CDR3nt: TGCGCCAGCAGCAATGCCTTCGGGGATACGCAGTATTTT; abundance: once; v_gene: TRBV5-1; j_gene: TRBJ2-3; d_gene: NA
CDR3aa: CASSSSRRGPTTEAFF; CDR3nt: TGTGCCAGCAGTTCCTCTCGGAGGGGACCCACCACTGAAGCTTTCTTT; abundance: NA; v_gene: TRBV28; j_gene: TRBJ1-1; d_gene: NA
CDR3aa: CASSQDPSGGLGTQYF; CDR3nt: TGTGCCAGCAGCCAAGATCCTAGCGGGGGGCTGGGCACGCAGTATTTT; abundance: NA; v_gene: TRBV4-2; j_gene: TRBJ2-3; d_gene: TRBD2
CDR3aa: CASKLDKNTEAFF; CDR3nt: TGTGCCAGTAAGCTGGACAAGAACACTGAAGCTTTCTTT; abundance: once; v_gene: TRBV19; j_gene: TRBJ1-1; d_gene: NA
CDR3aa: CASSRSGKYSNQPQHF; CDR3nt: TGTGCCAGCAGCCGTTCAGGGAAGTATAGCAATCAGCCCCAGCATTTT; abundance: NA; v_gene: TRBV28; j_gene: TRBJ1-5; d_gene: NA
CDR3aa: CATSRDGLERTNEQFF; CDR3nt: TGTGCCACCAGCAGAGATGGACTAGAACGGACCAATGAGCAGTTCTTC; abundance: NA; v_gene: TRBV15; j_gene: TRBJ2-1; d_gene: TRBD2